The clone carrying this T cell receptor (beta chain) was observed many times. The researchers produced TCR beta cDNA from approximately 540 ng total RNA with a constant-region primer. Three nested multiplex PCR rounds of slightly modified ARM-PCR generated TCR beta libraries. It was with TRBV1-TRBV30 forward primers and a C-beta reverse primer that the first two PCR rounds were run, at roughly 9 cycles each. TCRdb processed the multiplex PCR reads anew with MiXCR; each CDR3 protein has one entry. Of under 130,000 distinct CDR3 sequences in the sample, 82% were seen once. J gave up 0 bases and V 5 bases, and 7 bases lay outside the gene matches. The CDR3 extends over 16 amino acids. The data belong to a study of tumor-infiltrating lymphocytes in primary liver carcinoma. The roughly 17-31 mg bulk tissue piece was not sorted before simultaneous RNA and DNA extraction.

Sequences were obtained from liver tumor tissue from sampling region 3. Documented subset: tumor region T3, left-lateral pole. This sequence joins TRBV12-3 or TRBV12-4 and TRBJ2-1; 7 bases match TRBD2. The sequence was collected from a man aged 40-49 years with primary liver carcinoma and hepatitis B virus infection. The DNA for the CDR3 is TGTGCCAGCAGTCGGAGGGAGGGGCGCTCCTACAATGAGCAGTTCTTC. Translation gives CASSRREGRSYNEQFF.